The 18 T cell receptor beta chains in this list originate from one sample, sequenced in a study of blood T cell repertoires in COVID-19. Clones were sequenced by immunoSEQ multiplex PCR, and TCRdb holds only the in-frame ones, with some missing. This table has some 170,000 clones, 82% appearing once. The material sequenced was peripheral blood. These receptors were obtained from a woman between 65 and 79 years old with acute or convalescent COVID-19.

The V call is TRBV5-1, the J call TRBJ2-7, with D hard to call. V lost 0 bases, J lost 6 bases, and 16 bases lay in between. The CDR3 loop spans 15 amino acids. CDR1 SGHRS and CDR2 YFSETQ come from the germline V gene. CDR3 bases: TGCGCCAGCAGCTTGGCCCTGCGGTACGAGGCCGAGCAGTACTTC. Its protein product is CASSLALRYEAEQYF.

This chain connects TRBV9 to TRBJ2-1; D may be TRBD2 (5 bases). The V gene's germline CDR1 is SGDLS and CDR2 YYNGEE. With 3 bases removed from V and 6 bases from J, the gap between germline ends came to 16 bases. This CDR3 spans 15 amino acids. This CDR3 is CASSASGKPPNEQFF. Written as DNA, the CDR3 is TGTGCCAGCAGCGCAAGCGGCAAACCCCCCAATGAGCAGTTCTTC.

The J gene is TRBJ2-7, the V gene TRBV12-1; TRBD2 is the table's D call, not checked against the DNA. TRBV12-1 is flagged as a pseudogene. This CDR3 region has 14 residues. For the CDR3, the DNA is TGTGCCAGCACGTCTTACGGGGGAACATACGAGCAGTACTTC. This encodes CASTSYGGTYEQYF.

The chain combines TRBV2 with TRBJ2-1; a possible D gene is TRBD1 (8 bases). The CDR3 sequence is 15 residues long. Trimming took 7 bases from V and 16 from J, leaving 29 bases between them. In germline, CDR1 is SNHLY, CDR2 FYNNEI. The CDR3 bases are TGTGCCAGCAATCAGGGGGGGACCTGGGGACAGGTCCTATTCTTC. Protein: CASNQGGTWGQVLFF.

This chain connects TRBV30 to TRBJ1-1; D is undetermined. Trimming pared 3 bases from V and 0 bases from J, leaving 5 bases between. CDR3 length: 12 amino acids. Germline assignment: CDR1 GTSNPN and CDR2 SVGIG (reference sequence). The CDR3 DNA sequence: TGTGCCTGGAGCGGAGTGAACACTGAAGCTTTCTTT. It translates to CAWSGVNTEAFF.

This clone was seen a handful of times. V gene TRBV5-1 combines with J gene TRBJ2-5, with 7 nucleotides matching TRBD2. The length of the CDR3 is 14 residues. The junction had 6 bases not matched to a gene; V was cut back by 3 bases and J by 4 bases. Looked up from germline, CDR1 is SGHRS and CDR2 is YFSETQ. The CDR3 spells CASSSGLVLETQYF. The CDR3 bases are TGCGCCAGCAGCTCAGGACTAGTATTAGAGACCCAGTACTTC.

This CDR3 reads CASSSSRIYGYTF. CDR3 coding DNA: TGTGCCAGTAGTTCGAGCCGAATTTATGGCTACACCTTC. The genes are TRBV19 and TRBJ1-2; no clear D. Germline V gives CDR1 LNHDA, CDR2 SQIVND (reference sequence). Trimming took 5 bases from V and 5 from J, leaving 12 bases between them. The CDR3 runs 13 residues.

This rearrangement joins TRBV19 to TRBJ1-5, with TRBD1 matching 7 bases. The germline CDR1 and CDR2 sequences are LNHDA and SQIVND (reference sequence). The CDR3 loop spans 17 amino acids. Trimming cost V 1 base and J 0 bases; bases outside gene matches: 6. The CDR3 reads CASSIGQGGTSNQPQHF. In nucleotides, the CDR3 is TGTGCCAGTAGTATAGGACAGGGAGGAACTAGCAATCAGCCCCAGCATTTT.

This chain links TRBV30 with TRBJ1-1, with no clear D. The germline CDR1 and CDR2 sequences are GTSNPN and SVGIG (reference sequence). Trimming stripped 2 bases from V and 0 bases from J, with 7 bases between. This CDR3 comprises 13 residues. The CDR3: CAWSRGLNTEAFF. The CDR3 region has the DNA TGTGCCTGGAGTAGAGGGCTGAACACTGAAGCTTTCTTT.

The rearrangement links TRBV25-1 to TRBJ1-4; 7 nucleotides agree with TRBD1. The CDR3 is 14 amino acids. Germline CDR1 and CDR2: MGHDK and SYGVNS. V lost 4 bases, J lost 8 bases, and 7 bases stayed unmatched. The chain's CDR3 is CASSGKTGKEKLFF. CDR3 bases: TGTGCCAGCAGTGGGAAGACAGGGAAGGAAAAACTGTTTTTT.

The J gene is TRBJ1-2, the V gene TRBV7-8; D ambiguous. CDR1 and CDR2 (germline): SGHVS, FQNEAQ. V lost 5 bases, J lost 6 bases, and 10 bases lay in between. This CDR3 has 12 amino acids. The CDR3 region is CASSPRVDGYTF. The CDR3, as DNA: TGTGCCAGCAGCCCGCGAGTCGATGGCTACACCTTC.

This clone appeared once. CDR3 nucleotides: TGTGCCAGCAGTGGTACCTATGGGACAAGAGGTCAGCCCCAGCATTTT. It encodes CASSGTYGTRGQPQHF. V gene TRBV25-1 combines with J gene TRBJ1-5; D is possibly TRBD1 (6 bases). This CDR3 is built from 16 residues. Looked up from germline, CDR1 is MGHDK and CDR2 is SYGVNS. The V gene lost 4 bases and the J gene lost 6 bases, with 19 bases spanning the gap. Using reference TRBV25-1 and TRBJ1-5 for the parts outside the CDR3, the full variable domain is EADIYQTPRYLVIGTGKKITLECSQTMGHDKMYWYQQDPGMELHLIHYSYGVNSTEKGDLSSESTVSRIRTEHFPLTLESARPSHTSQYLCASSGTYGTRGQPQHFGDGTRLSIL.

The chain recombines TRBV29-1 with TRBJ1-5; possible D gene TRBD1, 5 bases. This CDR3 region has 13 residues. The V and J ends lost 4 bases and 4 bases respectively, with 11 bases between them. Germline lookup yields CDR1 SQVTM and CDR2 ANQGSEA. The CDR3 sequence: CSVGQGINQPQHF. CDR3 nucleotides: TGCAGCGTTGGGCAGGGCATTAATCAGCCCCAGCATTTT.

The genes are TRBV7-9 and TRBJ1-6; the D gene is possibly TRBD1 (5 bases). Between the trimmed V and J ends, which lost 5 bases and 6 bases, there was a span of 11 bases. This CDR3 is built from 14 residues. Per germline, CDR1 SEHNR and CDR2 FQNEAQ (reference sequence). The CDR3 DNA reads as TGTGCCAGCAGCCAGGCCGACAGTAATTCACCCCTCCACTTT. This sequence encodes CASSQADSNSPLHF.

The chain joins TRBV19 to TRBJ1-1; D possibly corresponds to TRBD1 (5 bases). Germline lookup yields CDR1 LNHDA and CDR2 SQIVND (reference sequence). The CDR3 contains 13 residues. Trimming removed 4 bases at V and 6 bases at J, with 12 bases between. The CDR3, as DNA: TGTGCCAGTAGTAACGGAGGGGTTTCTGAAGCTTTCTTT. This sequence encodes CASSNGGVSEAFF.

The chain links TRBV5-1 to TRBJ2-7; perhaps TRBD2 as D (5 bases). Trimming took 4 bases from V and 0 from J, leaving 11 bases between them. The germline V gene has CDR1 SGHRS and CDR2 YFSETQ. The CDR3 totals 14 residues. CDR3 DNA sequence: TGCGCCAGCAGCGAGGGCCCTGGCTCCTACGAGCAGTACTTC. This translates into CASSEGPGSYEQYF. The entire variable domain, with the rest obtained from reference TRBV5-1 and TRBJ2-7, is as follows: KAGVTQTPRYLIKTRGQQVTLSCSPISGHRSVSWYQQTPGQGLQFLFEYFSETQRNKGNFPGRFSGRQFSNSRSEMNVSTLELGDSALYLCASSEGPGSYEQYFGPGTRLTVT.

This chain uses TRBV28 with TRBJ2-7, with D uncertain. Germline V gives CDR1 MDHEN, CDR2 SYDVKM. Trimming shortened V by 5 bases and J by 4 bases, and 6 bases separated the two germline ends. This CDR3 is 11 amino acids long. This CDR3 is CASSQRYEQYF. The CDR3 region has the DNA TGTGCCAGCAGTCAGAGGTACGAGCAGTACTTC.

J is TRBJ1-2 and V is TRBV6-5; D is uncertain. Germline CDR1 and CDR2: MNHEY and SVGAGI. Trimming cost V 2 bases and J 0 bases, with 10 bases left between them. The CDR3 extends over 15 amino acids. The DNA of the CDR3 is TGTGCCAGCAGTTACAGTAGATTGACTAACTATGGCTACACCTTC. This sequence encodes CASSYSRLTNYGYTF.